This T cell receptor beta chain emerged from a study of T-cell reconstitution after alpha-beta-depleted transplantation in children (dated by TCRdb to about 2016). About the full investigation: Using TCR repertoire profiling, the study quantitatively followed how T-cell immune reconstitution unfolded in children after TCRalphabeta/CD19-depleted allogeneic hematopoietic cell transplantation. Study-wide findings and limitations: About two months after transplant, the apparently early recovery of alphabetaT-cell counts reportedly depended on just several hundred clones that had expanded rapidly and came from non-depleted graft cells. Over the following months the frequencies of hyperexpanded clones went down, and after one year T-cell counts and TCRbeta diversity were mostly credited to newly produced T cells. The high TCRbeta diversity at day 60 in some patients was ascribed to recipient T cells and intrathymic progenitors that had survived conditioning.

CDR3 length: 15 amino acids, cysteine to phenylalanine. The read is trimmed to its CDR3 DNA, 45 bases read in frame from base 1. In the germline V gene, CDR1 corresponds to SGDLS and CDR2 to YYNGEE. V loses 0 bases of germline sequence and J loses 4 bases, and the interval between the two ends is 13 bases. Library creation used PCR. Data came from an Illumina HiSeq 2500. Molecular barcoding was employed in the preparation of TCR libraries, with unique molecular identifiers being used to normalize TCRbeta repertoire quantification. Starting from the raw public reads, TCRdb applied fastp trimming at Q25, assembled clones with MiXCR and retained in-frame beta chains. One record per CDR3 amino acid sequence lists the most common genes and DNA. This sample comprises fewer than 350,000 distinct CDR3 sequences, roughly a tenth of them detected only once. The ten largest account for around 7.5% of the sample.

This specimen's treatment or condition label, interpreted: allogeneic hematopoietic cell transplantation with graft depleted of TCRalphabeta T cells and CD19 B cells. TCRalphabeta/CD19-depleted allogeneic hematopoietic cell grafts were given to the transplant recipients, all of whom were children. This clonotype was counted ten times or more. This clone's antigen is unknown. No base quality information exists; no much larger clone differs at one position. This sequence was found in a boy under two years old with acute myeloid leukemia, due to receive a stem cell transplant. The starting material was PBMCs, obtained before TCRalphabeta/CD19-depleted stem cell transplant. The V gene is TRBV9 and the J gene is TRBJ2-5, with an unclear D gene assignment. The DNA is TGTGCCAGCAGCGTAGAAACGGTGGGTAGAGAGACCCAGTACTTC. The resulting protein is CASSVETVGRETQYF.